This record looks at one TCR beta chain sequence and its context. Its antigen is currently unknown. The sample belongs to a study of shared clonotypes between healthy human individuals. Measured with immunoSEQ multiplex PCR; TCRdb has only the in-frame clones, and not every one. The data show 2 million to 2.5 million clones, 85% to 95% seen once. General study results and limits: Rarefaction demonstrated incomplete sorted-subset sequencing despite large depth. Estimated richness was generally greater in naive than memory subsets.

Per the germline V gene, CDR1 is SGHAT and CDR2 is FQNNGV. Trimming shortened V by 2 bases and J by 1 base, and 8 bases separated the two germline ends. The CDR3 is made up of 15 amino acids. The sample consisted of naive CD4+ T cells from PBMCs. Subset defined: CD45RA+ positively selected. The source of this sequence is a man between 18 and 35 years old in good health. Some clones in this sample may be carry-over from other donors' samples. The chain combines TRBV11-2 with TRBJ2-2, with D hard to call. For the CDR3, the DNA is TGTGCCAGCAGCTTATGGCCAGAGAACACCGGGGAGCTGTTTTTT. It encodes CASSLWPENTGELFF.